This T cell receptor (beta chain) was profiled in a study of blood T cell repertoires in COVID-19 (dated by TCRdb to about 2020). A note on the overall study: Samples from collaborators originated in the United States, Italy and Spain and spanned both the acute and convalescent phases of COVID-19. The dataset comprised deeply sampled blood TCRbeta repertoires from subjects exposed to, actively infected with, or recovered from COVID-19. The material from the prospective study consisted of cDNA or gDNA derived from T cells, B-cell-depleted T cells, or PBMCs. The sample metadata nearly always contained a de-identified subject ID, COVID-19 status, age in years and sex. Samples came from the ongoing ImmuneRACE study (first 160 participants) plus 1,254 subjects from 6 global collaborators. The repertoires were released in a freely available public database meant as a resource for research on the immune response to SARS-CoV-2. Where HLA class I and class II types were available, the types were taken from metadata supplied by the sample provider, not from assay-based typing.

The CDR3 contains 13 residues, cysteine and phenylalanine counted. The entry retains the CDR3 DNA only, 39 bases that are in frame from base 1. Between the V and J ends, shortened by 3 bases and 0 bases respectively, the junction contains 6 bases. The immunoSEQ Assay, a bias-controlled multiplex PCR, was used to amplify TCRbeta CDR3 regions from genomic DNA. In the source study's methods: Nucleated cell counts per sample were estimated from amplification of reference gene primers within the assay. To quantify the absolute abundance of each unique TCRbeta CDR3 rearrangement, sequence reads were collapsed and filtered. For each sample, productive Simpson clonality was calculated by taking the square root of Simpson's diversity index across productive rearrangements. Sourced from immuneACCESS, this table was stored by TCRdb with only in-frame sequences that have V and J called. A share of the clones is absent; for the studies checked, an unresolved V gene accounts for under half, and the remainder has no known explanation. V and J calls and clone size are those listed in that table; D and trimming were worked out from the DNA. This sample lists about 260,000 clones; over 80% were detected once. The ten largest clonotypes hold around 1.5% of the sample.

Samples from volunteer blood donors who had recovered from COVID-19 were contributed by a second Seattle source. The collaborating institutions used their own protocols to collect whole blood in K2EDTA tubes. For TCRbeta analysis, collaborator samples were shipped as frozen whole blood, as isolated PBMCs, or as DNA extracted from either sample type. The study at large found these results: The quantity of clinical and demographic metadata differed by source and by participant and was supplied without curation.

A remark on this clone: The clone's antigen remains unknown. Per-nucleotide qualities are absent, and no much larger clonotype sits a single base away.

This chain is built from TRBV12-3 or TRBV12-4 and TRBJ2-7, with no confidently assigned D gene. Sample: peripheral blood. This clonotype was sampled from a woman aged 40-49 years who had recovered from COVID-19. The DNA sequence is as follows: TGTGCCAGCAGTTTGGCGGACTCCTACGAGCAGTACTTC. Translated, this gives CASSLADSYEQYF.